This T cell receptor (beta chain) was identified during a study of OX40 agonist ivuxolimab in advanced cancers. Overall study context: Patients received intravenous ivuxolimab every 2 weeks at 0.01 to 10 mg/kg. Two patients with cutaneous melanoma and one with hepatocellular carcinoma, three in total, showed partial responses.

Concerning this clone itself: The antigen remains undetermined.

Study outcomes and limitations: Normalized expansion of T-cell clones was also low for some nonresponders.

The germline V and J ends were trimmed by 1 base and 6 bases, with 10 bases remaining between them. From germline, CDR1 is LGHNA and CDR2 YNFKEQ. CDR3 length equals 13 residues. Generated by immunoSEQ multiplex PCR, the TCRdb table keeps only in-frame clones and is missing some. Among 50,000 to 70,000 clones, roughly nine tenths were seen once, and the ten largest hold roughly an eighth. The material sequenced was CD4+ or CD8+ T cells sorted from blood, taken in a trial of the OX40 agonist ivuxolimab. The sequence derives from an adult with an advanced solid tumor such as melanoma, head and neck, liver or kidney cancer. V and J are TRBV4-2 and TRBJ2-7; D uncertain. CDR3 amino acids: CASSQAQNGEQYF. Here the CDR3 DNA reads TGTGCCAGCAGCCAAGCGCAAAATGGCGAGCAGTACTTC.